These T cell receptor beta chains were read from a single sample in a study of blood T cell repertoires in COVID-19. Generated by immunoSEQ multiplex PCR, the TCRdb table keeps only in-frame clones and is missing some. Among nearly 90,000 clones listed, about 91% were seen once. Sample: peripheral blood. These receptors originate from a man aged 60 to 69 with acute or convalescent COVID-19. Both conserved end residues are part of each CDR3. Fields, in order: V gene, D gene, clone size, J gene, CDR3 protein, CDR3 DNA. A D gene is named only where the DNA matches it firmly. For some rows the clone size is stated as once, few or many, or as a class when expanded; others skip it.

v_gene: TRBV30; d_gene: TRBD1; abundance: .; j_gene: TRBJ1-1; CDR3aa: CAWSVPGTGNTEAFF; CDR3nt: TGTGCCTGGAGTGTACCCGGGACAGGGAACACTGAAGCTTTCTTT
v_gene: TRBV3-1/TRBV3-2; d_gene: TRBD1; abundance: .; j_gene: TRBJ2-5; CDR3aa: CASSPRTGGGGTQYF; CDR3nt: TGTGCCAGCAGCCCCCGGACAGGGGGCGGAGGGACCCAGTACTTC
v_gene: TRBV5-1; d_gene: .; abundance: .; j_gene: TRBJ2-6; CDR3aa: CASSLGGPGANVLTF; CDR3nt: TGCGCCAGCAGCTTGGGAGGGCCTGGGGCCAACGTCCTGACTTTC
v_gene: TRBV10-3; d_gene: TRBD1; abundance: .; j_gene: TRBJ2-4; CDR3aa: CAIRGQGKDIQYF; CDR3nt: TGTGCCATCAGGGGACAGGGAAAAGACATTCAGTACTTC
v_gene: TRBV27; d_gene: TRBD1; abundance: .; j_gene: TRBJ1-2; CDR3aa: CASSTRTGTNYGYTF; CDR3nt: TGTGCCAGCAGTACACGGACAGGAACTAACTATGGCTACACCTTC
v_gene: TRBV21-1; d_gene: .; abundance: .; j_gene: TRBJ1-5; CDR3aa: CANGGAKLSGNQPQHF; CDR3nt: TGTGCCAATGGGGGGGCCAAGTTGTCGGGCAATCAGCCCCAGCATTTT
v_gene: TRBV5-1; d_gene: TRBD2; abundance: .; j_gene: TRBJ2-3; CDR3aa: CASSLVAGRGTDTQYF; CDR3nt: TGCGCCAGCAGCTTGGTAGCGGGGCGAGGGACAGATACGCAGTATTTT
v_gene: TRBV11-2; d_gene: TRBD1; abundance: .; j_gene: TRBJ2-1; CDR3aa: CASNPTGVVNEQFF; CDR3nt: TGTGCCAGCAACCCGACAGGGGTGGTGAATGAGCAGTTCTTC
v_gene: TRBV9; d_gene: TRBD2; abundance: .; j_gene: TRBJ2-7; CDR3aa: CASSPQPPGLLYEQYF; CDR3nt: TGTGCCAGCAGCCCGCAACCTCCGGGACTATTGTACGAGCAGTACTTC
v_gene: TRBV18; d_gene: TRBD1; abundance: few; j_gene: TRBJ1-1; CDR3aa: CASSPIQGALEAFF; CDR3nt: TGTGCCAGCTCACCAATTCAGGGGGCTCTTGAAGCTTTCTTT
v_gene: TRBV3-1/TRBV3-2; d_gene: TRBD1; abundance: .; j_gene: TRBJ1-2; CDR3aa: CASSPPRQGSYGYTF; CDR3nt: TGTGCCAGCAGCCCGCCCCGACAGGGGAGCTATGGCTACACCTTC
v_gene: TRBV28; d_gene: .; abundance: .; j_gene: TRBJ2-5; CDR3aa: CASSLVSQETQYF; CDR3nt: TGTGCCAGCAGTTTGGTCAGTCAAGAGACCCAGTACTTC
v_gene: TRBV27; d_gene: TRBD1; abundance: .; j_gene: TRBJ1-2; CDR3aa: CASSLSPPPGQYNGYTF; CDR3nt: TGTGCCAGCAGTTTATCTCCCCCCCCGGGACAGTATAATGGCTACACCTTC
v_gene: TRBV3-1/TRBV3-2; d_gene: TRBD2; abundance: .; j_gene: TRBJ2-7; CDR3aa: CASSQVDGRRYF; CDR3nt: TGTGCCAGCAGCCAAGTTGACGGGAGGCGGTACTTC
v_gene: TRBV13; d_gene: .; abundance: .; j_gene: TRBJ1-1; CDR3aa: CASSFTYAWGLGGTEAFF; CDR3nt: TGTGCCAGCAGCTTTACTTATGCGTGGGGTCTGGGAGGCACTGAAGCTTTCTTT
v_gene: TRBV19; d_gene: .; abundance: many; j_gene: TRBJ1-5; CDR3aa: CASSSYTPGHRDGAQHF; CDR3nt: TGTGCCAGTAGTTCTTACACTCCCGGGCACCGCGACGGGGCCCAGCATTTT
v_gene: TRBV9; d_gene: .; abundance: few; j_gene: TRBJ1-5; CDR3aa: CASSRTDSNQPQHF; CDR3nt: TGTGCCAGCAGCCGGACAGATAGCAATCAGCCCCAGCATTTT
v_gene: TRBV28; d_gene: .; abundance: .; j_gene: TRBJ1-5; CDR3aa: CASSFAGRGQPQHF; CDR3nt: TGTGCCAGCAGTTTTGCGGGGCGTGGTCAGCCCCAGCATTTT
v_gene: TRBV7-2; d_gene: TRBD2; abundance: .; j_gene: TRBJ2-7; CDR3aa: CASSPLAESSYEQYF; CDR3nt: TGTGCCAGCAGTCCTCTAGCGGAAAGCTCCTACGAGCAGTACTTC
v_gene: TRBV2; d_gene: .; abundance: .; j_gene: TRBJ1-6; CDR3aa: CASNSPGLGNSPLHF; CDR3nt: TGTGCCAGCAATTCCCCGGGTCTAGGTAATTCACCCCTCCACTTT
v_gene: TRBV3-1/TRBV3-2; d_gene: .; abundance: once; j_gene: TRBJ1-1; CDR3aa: CASSQEQENTEAFF; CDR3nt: TGTGCCAGCAGCCAAGAACAGGAGAACACTGAAGCTTTCTTT
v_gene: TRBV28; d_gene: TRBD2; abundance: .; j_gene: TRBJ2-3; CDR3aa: CASSSRLAGYTDTQYF; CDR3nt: TGTGCCAGCAGTTCACGACTAGCGGGCTACACAGATACGCAGTATTTT
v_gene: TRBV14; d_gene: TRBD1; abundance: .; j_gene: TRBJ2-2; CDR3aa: CASSSGQGKSRELFF; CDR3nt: TGTGCCAGCAGCTCGGGACAGGGTAAATCCAGGGAGCTGTTTTTT
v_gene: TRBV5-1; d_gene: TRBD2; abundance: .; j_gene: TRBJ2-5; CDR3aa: CASSLGGASGSRETQYF; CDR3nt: TGCGCCAGCAGCTTGGGCGGCGCTAGCGGATCTCGAGAGACCCAGTACTTC
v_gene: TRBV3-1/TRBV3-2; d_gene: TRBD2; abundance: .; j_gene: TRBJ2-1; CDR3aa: CASSQGLAGGQNEQFF; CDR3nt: TGTGCCAGCAGCCAGGGTCTAGCGGGGGGGCAGAATGAGCAGTTCTTC
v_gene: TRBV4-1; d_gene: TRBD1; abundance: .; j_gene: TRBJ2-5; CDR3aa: CASSQPWTGRQETQYF; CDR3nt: TGCGCCAGCAGCCAACCATGGACAGGACGACAAGAGACCCAGTACTTC
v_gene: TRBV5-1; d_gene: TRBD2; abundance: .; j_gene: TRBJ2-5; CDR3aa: CASSSLGLAGGFRETQYF; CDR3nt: TGCGCCAGCAGCTCCCTGGGACTAGCGGGGGGGTTTAGAGAGACCCAGTACTTC